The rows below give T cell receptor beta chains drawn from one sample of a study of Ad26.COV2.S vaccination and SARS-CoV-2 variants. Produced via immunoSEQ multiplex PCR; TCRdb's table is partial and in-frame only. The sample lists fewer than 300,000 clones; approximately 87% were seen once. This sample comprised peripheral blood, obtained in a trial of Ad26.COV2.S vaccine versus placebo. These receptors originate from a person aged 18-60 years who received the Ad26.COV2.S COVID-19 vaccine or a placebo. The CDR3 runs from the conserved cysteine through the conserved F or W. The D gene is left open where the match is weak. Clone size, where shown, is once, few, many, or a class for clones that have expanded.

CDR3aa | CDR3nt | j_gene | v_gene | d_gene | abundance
CASSLRENSGNTIYF | TGCGCCAGCAGCCTCAGAGAGAACTCTGGAAACACCATATATTTT | TRBJ1-3 | TRBV4-3 | NA | NA
CATMSAGGNEQFF | TGTGCCACCATGTCAGCGGGAGGGAATGAGCAGTTCTTC | TRBJ2-1 | TRBV24-1 | TRBD2 | NA
CASSQGQGAYNEQFF | TGTGCCAGCAGCCAGGGACAGGGGGCCTACAATGAGCAGTTCTTC | TRBJ2-1 | TRBV2 | TRBD1 | NA
CASSLAPGSGRREQYF | TGTGCCAGCAGCTTAGCACCCGGTAGCGGGAGGAGGGAGCAGTACTTC | TRBJ2-7 | TRBV7-2 | TRBD2 | once
CASGSGTVAFF | TGTGCTAGTGGTTCCGGGACAGTAGCTTTCTTT | TRBJ1-1 | TRBV12-5 | TRBD1 | few
CASSYPTTNEKLFF | TGTGCCAGCAGTTACCCCACAACTAATGAAAAACTGTTTTTT | TRBJ1-4 | TRBV6-2/TRBV6-3 | NA | once
CAYGRRGFGGYTF | TGTGCCTACGGGCGCAGGGGGTTCGGGGGCTACACCTTC | TRBJ1-2 | TRBV7-2 | TRBD1 | NA
CATSRELSSGIYIYEQYF | TGTGCCACCAGCAGAGAACTGTCTAGCGGGATCTATATCTACGAGCAGTACTTC | TRBJ2-7 | TRBV15 | TRBD2 | NA
CATSRDRGGTAYGYTF | TGTGCCACCAGCAGAGATCGAGGCGGGACAGCTTATGGCTACACCTTC | TRBJ1-2 | TRBV15 | TRBD1 | once
CASSLSQGREKLFF | TGTGCCAGCAGCTTATCACAGGGACGCGAAAAACTGTTTTTT | TRBJ1-4 | TRBV7-8 | NA | NA
CASKPDRGDEQFF | TGTGCCAGCAAACCGGACAGGGGCGATGAGCAGTTCTTC | TRBJ2-1 | TRBV6-6 | TRBD1 | NA
CASVTPNGGYTF | TGTGCCAGTGTTACCCCGAACGGCGGCTACACCTTC | TRBJ1-2 | TRBV28 | NA | NA
CASSVGIGQGVPYEQYF | TGTGCCAGCAGCGTAGGAATAGGGCAGGGTGTTCCCTACGAGCAGTACTTC | TRBJ2-7 | TRBV9 | NA | NA
CASSLGVAQPQHF | TGTGCCAGCAGTTTAGGTGTGGCCCAGCCCCAGCATTTT | TRBJ1-5 | TRBV12-3/TRBV12-4 | NA | NA
CASRGSTRDTGELFF | TGTGCCAGCAGAGGGTCAACGAGGGACACCGGGGAGCTGTTTTTT | TRBJ2-2 | TRBV2 | NA | NA
CASTLGNQPQHF | TGTGCCAGCACCCTCGGCAATCAGCCCCAGCATTTT | TRBJ1-5 | TRBV2 | NA | NA
CASSRRQASSYNSPLHF | TGTGCCAGCAGTCGCCGACAGGCGAGCTCCTATAATTCACCCCTCCACTTT | TRBJ1-6 | TRBV27 | NA | NA
CASSPPLTGQETQYF | TGTGCCAGCAGCCCCCCCCTGACAGGACAAGAGACCCAGTACTTC | TRBJ2-5 | TRBV7-6 | NA | NA
CASISSQGPIFEAFF | TGTGCCAGCATTTCCTCTCAGGGGCCCATATTTGAAGCTTTCTTT | TRBJ1-1 | TRBV6-6 | NA | NA
CASSQGHSGDTEAFF | TGCGCCAGCAGCCAAGGGCACAGTGGGGACACTGAAGCTTTCTTT | TRBJ1-1 | TRBV4-1 | NA | NA
CSVASPPFF | TGCAGCGTTGCATCACCCCCGTTCTTC | TRBJ2-1 | TRBV29-1 | NA | NA
CASSPTGGIYNEQFF | TGTGCCAGCAGTCCTACAGGGGGTATCTACAATGAGCAGTTCTTC | TRBJ2-1 | TRBV27 | TRBD1 | NA
CASSLGPGTNSPLHF | TGTGCCAGCAGCTTAGGTCCAGGGACTAATTCACCCCTCCACTTT | TRBJ1-6 | TRBV7-9 | NA | NA
CASSSQNTEAFF | TGTGCCAGCAGCTCACAAAACACTGAAGCTTTCTTT | TRBJ1-1 | TRBV5-4 | NA | NA
CASTGQGPYEQYF | TGTGCCAGCACCGGACAGGGCCCCTACGAGCAGTACTTC | TRBJ2-7 | TRBV6-5 | TRBD1 | NA
CASETRQRGTQYF | TGTGCCAGCGAAACCCGACAACGGGGGACCCAGTACTTC | TRBJ2-5 | TRBV2 | NA | NA
CASRLQLLKSSYNEQFF | TGTGCCAGCAGACTACAACTGCTAAAAAGCTCCTACAATGAGCAGTTCTTC | TRBJ2-1 | TRBV2 | NA | once
CASREYEKLFF | TGTGCCAGCAGAGAATATGAAAAACTGTTTTTT | TRBJ1-4 | TRBV2 | NA | NA
CSAWDYGYTF | TGCAGTGCTTGGGACTATGGCTACACCTTC | TRBJ1-2 | TRBV20-1 | NA | NA
CASSRGTGGNTGELFF | TGTGCCAGCAGTAGAGGGACAGGGGGCAACACCGGGGAGCTGTTTTTT | TRBJ2-2 | TRBV27 | TRBD1 | NA
CASSRDSYNSPLHF | TGTGCCAGCAGCCGAGACAGCTATAATTCACCCCTCCACTTT | TRBJ1-6 | TRBV7-3 | NA | few
CASTERETQYF | TGTGCCAGCACCGAAAGGGAGACCCAGTACTTC | TRBJ2-5 | TRBV28 | NA | NA
CASSLEGLQETQYF | TGCGCCAGCAGCCTCGAGGGACTCCAAGAGACCCAGTACTTC | TRBJ2-5 | TRBV5-1 | NA | once
CASSTSGSETDTQYF | TGTGCCAGCAGTACTAGCGGGAGTGAGACAGATACGCAGTATTTT | TRBJ2-3 | TRBV2 | TRBD2 | NA
CASRLGQAQVEQYF | TGCGCCAGCAGGTTGGGACAGGCGCAGGTCGAGCAGTACTTC | TRBJ2-7 | TRBV5-1 | TRBD1 | NA
CASSPRLAGETQYF | TGTGCCAGCAGCCCCCGACTAGCGGGAGAGACCCAGTACTTC | TRBJ2-5 | TRBV7-9 | TRBD2 | NA
CASSLRQNTEAFF | TGTGCCAGCAGCTTAAGACAGAACACTGAAGCTTTCTTT | TRBJ1-1 | TRBV7-7 | NA | NA
CASNPSGYQEPQHF | TGTGCCAGCAACCCCTCAGGGTATCAGGAGCCCCAGCATTTT | TRBJ1-5 | TRBV6-5 | NA | NA
CAWTGTTKSSYNSPLHF | TGTGCCTGGACTGGGACTACGAAGAGCTCCTATAATTCACCCCTCCACTTT | TRBJ1-6 | TRBV30 | NA | once
CASSLARGGLYNEQFF | TGCGCCAGCAGCTTGGCTCGGGGGGGCCTCTACAATGAGCAGTTCTTC | TRBJ2-1 | TRBV5-1 | TRBD2 | NA
CASSQDLETVSEAFF | TGCGCCAGCAGCCAAGATTTGGAGACAGTTTCTGAAGCTTTCTTT | TRBJ1-1 | TRBV4-3 | NA | once
CASSIVVGRHNEQFF | TGTGCCAGTAGTATAGTGGTGGGTCGGCACAATGAGCAGTTCTTC | TRBJ2-1 | TRBV19 | NA | NA
CATRDRVDGPNEKLFF | TGTGCCACCAGGGACAGGGTCGATGGTCCTAATGAAAAACTGTTTTTT | TRBJ1-4 | TRBV10-3 | TRBD1 | NA
CATSPHRGTNYGYTF | TGTGCCACCAGTCCCCACAGAGGTACTAACTATGGCTACACCTTC | TRBJ1-2 | TRBV24-1 | NA | NA
CASSPSRLEQFF | TGTGCCAGCAGCCCCAGTCGACTAGAGCAGTTCTTC | TRBJ2-1 | TRBV11-2 | NA | once
CASSPSPANEQFF | TGCGCCAGCAGCCCGAGTCCCGCCAATGAGCAGTTCTTC | TRBJ2-1 | TRBV5-1 | NA | NA
CASSTTPGGGRASYEQYF | TGTGCCAGCAGCACAACTCCTGGGGGCGGGAGGGCCTCCTACGAGCAGTACTTC | TRBJ2-7 | TRBV7-8 | TRBD2 | few
CASTGRGQGPSPLHF | TGTGCCAGTACCGGACGTGGACAGGGCCCTTCACCCCTCCACTTT | TRBJ1-6 | TRBV19 | TRBD1 | NA
CASSLTRLPNNEQFF | TGTGCCAGCAGTTTAACGAGACTTCCGAACAATGAGCAGTTCTTC | TRBJ2-1 | TRBV27 | NA | NA
CASSQGAGGAGANVLTF | TGTGCCAGCAGCCAAGGTGCAGGGGGCGCTGGGGCCAACGTCCTGACTTTC | TRBJ2-6 | TRBV4-2 | TRBD1 | NA
CAISTAVPRFPDTQYF | TGTGCCATCAGTACGGCTGTACCGAGGTTCCCAGATACGCAGTATTTT | TRBJ2-3 | TRBV10-3 | NA | NA
CASTDRENTGELFF | TGTGCCAGTACCGACAGGGAAAACACCGGGGAGCTGTTTTTT | TRBJ2-2 | TRBV19 | TRBD1 | NA
CASSQDRGSNYGYTF | TGCGCCAGCTCGCAAGACAGGGGCTCCAACTATGGCTACACCTTC | TRBJ1-2 | TRBV5-1 | TRBD1 | few